Presented here are 3 T cell receptor beta chains from one specimen sequenced in a study of cytomegalovirus exposure and HLA in healthy donors. Sequencing was performed with immunoSEQ multiplex PCR; in TCRdb, only in-frame clones are kept and a portion is missing. This table holds tens of thousands of clones, 94% found once. Sequenced: PBMCs. These receptors were obtained from a woman under 30 in good health and CMV-seropositive.

The chain joins TRBV29-1 to TRBJ1-1; D gene ambiguous. The germline V gene has CDR1 SQVTM and CDR2 ANQGSEA. CDR3 size: 14 residues. The ends were cut back, 5 bases at V and 4 bases at J, with 17 bases in the middle. The CDR3 DNA is TGCAGCGTTATCCCTATATCGCGAGGCACTGAAGCTTTCTTT. Amino acids: CSVIPISRGTEAFF.

The chain uses TRBV2 and TRBJ2-7; the D gene is possibly TRBD2 (7 bases). Germline V gene lookup returns CDR1 SNHLY and CDR2 FYNNEI. This CDR3 spans 14 amino acids. The V end was cut by 6 bases, the J end by 6 bases, with 18 bases between. CDR3 sequence: CASRVGRTAFEQYF. The CDR3 nucleotides read TGTGCCAGCAGGGTCGGGAGGACAGCATTCGAGCAGTACTTC.

CDR3 in DNA: TGTGCCAGCAGCGCCCAAACAGGGGGCTATGGCTACACCTTC. Translating gives CASSAQTGGYGYTF. The chain employs TRBV9 and TRBJ1-2; 8 bases fit TRBD1. The CDR3 covers 14 residues. The germline gives CDR1 SGDLS, CDR2 YYNGEE. J lost 4 bases, V lost 3 bases, and 5 bases had no gene match.